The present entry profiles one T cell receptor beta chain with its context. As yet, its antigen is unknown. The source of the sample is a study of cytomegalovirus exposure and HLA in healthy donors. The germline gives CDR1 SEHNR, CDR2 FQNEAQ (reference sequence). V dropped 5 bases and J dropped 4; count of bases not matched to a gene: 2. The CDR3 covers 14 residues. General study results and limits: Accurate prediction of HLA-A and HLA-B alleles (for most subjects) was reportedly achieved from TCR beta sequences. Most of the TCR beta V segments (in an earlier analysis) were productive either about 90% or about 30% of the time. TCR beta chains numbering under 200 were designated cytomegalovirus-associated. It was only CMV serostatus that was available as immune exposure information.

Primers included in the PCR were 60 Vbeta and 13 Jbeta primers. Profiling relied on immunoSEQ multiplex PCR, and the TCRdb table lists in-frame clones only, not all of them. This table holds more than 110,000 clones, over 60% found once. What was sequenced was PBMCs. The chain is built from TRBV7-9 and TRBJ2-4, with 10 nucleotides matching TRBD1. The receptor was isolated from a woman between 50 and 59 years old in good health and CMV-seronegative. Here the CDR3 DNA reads TGTGCCAGCAGCCGGGACAGGGGAAAAAACATTCAGTACTTC. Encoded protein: CASSRDRGKNIQYF.